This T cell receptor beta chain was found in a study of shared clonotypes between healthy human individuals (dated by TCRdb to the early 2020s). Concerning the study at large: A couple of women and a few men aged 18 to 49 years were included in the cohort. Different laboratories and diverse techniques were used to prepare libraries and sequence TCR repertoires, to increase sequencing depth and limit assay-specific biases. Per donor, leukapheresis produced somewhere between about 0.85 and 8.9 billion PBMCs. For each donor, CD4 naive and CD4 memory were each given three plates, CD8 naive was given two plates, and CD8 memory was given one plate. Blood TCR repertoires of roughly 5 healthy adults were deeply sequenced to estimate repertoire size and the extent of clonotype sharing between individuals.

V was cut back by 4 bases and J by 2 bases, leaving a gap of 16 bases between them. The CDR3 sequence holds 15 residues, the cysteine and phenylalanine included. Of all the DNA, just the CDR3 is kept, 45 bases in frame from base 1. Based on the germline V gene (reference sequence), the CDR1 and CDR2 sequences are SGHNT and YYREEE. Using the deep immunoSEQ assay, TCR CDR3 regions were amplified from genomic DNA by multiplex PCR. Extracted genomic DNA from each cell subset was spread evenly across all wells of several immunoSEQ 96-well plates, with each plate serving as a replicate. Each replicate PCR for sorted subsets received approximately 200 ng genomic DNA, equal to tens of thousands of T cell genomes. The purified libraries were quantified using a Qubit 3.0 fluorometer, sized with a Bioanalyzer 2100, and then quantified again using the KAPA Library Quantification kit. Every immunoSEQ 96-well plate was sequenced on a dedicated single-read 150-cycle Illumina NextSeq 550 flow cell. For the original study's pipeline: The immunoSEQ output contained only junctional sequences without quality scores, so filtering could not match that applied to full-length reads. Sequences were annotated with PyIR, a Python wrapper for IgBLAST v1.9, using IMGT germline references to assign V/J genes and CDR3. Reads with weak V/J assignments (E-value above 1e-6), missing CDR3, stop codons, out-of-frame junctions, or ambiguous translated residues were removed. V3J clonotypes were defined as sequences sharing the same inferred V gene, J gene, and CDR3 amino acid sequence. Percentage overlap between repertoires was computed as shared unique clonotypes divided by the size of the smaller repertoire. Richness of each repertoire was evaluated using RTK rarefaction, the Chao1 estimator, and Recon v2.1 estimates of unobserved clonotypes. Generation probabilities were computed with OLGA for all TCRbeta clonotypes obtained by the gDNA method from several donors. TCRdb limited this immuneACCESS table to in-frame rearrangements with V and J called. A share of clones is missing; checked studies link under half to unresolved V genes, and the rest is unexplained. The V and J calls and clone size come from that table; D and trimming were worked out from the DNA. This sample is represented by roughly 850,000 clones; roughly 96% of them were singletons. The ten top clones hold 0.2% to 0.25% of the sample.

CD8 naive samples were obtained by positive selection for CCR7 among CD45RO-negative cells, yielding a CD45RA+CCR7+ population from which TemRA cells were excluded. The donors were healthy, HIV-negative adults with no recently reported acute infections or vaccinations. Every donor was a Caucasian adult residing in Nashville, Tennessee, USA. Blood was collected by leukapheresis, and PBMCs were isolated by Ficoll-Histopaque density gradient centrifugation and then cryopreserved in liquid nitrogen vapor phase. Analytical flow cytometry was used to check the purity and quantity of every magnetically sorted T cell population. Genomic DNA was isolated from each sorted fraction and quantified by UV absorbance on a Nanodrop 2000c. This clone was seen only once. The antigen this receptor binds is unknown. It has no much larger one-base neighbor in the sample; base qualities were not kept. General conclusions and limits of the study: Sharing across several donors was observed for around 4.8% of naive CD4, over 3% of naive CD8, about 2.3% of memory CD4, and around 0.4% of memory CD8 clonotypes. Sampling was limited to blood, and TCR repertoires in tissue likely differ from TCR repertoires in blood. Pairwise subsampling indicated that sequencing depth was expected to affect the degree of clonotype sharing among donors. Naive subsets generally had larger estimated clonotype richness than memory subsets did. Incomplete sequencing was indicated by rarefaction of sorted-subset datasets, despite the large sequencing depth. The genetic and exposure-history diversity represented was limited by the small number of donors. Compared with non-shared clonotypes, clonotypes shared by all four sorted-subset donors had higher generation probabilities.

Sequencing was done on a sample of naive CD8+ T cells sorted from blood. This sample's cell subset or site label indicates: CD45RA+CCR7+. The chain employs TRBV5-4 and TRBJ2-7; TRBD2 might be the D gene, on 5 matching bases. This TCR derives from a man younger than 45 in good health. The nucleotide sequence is TGTGCCAGCAGCCGTCCTAGTAACGGGACCTACGAGCAGTACTTC. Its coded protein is CASSRPSNGTYEQYF.